Presented here are 22 T cell receptor beta chains from one specimen sequenced in a study of cytomegalovirus exposure and HLA in healthy donors. Vbeta (60) and Jbeta (13) primers were used in the PCR. Here immunoSEQ multiplex PCR was the method, and the copy in TCRdb shows in-frame clones only, minus some. The repertoire holds 150,000 to 200,000 clones, with roughly 77% as singletons. What was sequenced was PBMCs. The source of these receptors is a woman aged 45-60 years in good health and CMV-seronegative.

CDR3 sequence (DNA): TGTGCCAGCAGCTCCGGACAGATAGAGACCCAGTACTTC. It translates to CASSSGQIETQYF. The J gene is TRBJ2-5, the V gene TRBV7-8, with a tentative D call TRBD1 (6 bases). Per germline, CDR1 SGHVS and CDR2 FQNEAQ. There are 13 residues in the CDR3. The V end lost 4 bases, the J end lost 4 bases, and 10 bases lay between the germline ends.

The V gene is TRBV9, the J gene TRBJ2-1, with D perhaps TRBD1 (5 bases). Germline CDR1 SGDLS, CDR2 YYNGEE. The V gene lost 3 bases and the J gene lost 5 bases, with 21 bases spanning the gap. The CDR3 consists of 17 residues. The CDR3 is CASSDVVGQGLNNEQFF. DNA of the CDR3: TGTGCCAGCAGCGACGTAGTTGGTCAGGGATTGAACAATGAGCAGTTCTTC.

The V gene is TRBV2, the J gene TRBJ1-6; TRBD1 matches 7 bases. CDR1 is SNHLY and CDR2 is FYNNEI in the germline V gene. The CDR3 sequence is 15 residues long. The V and J ends lost 4 bases and 8 bases, in that order; junction bases with no gene match: 8. The CDR3 region has the DNA TGTGCCAGCAGTGCACAGGGGAAGGACGATTCACCCCTCCACTTT. Amino acid sequence: CASSAQGKDDSPLHF.

J is TRBJ1-4 and V is TRBV6-5; D is ambiguous. The CDR3 runs 14 residues. CDR1 and CDR2 (germline): MNHEY, SVGAGI. Trimming removed 0 bases from V and 6 bases from J, with 8 bases in between. The CDR3 here is CASSYSNRDEKLFF. CDR3 in DNA: TGTGCCAGCAGTTACTCGAATCGAGATGAAAAACTGTTTTTT.

The genes are TRBV28 and TRBJ2-7; possibly TRBD1 for D (5 bases). The germline gives CDR1 MDHEN, CDR2 SYDVKM. V lost 6 bases and J 3 bases, leaving 6 bases between the germline ends. There are 11 residues in the CDR3. DNA of the CDR3: TGTGCCAGCAGGACAGACTACGAGCAGTACTTC. It codes for CASRTDYEQYF.

The chain couples TRBV6-5 to TRBJ1-1, with 9 bases matching TRBD1. V was pared by 6 bases and J by 6 bases, with 8 bases of the junction left unmatched. The CDR3 is 14 amino acids. Germline-derived CDR1 and CDR2 are MNHEY and SVGAGI. The CDR3 DNA reads as TGTGCCAGCAGCCCACAGGGGGCTGGGGCTGAAGCTTTCTTT. Its translation is CASSPQGAGAEAFF.

The V and J genes are TRBV6-6 and TRBJ1-1; D is uncertain. This CDR3 comprises 13 residues. The germline gives CDR1 MNHNY, CDR2 SVGAGI (reference sequence). V lost 5 bases to trimming and J lost 7 bases, with 14 bases between them. CDR3 amino acids: CASSRSSQNEAFF. The CDR3 DNA reads TGTGCCAGCAGTCGATCGTCGCAGAATGAAGCTTTCTTT.

With respect to this clone: Other DNA sequences in the sample encode the same CDR3. The rearrangement joins TRBV5-1 to TRBJ2-5; perhaps TRBD1 as D (6 bases). The CDR3 is made up of 13 amino acids. Trimming pared 3 bases from V and 2 bases from J, leaving 8 bases between. The V gene's germline CDR1 is SGHRS and CDR2 YFSETQ. The CDR3 here is CASSSQGQETQYF. As DNA, the CDR3 is TGCGCCAGCAGCTCCCAGGGGCAAGAGACCCAGTACTTC.

This chain joins TRBV5-1 and TRBJ2-7; tentative D call: TRBD1 (6 bases). In germline, CDR1 is SGHRS, CDR2 YFSETQ. V shed 3 bases and J shed 4 bases, with 11 bases lying between them. There are 13 residues in the CDR3. CDR3 in amino acids: CASSSGHLYEQYF. CDR3 coding DNA: TGCGCCAGCAGCTCGGGACATTTATACGAGCAGTACTTC.

The gene calls are TRBV7-8 and TRBJ1-2; D is perhaps TRBD1 (6 bases). The germline V gene has CDR1 SGHVS and CDR2 FQNEAQ. The V end lost 2 bases, the J end lost 8 bases, and 15 bases lay between the germline ends. The length of the CDR3 is 14 residues. The CDR3, as DNA: TGTGCCAGCAGCTTAACGGGGGGCTTGGGGGGCTACACCTTC. Its protein product is CASSLTGGLGGYTF.

This chain links TRBV27 with TRBJ1-2, with TRBD1 identical over 7 bases. The CDR3 spans 15 residues. The germline V gene has CDR1 MNHEY and CDR2 SMNVEV (reference sequence). V lost 2 bases, J lost 4 bases, and 7 bases stayed unmatched. CDR3 region: CASSLRAGGSYGYTF. CDR3 nucleotides: TGTGCCAGCAGTTTAAGGGCAGGGGGAAGCTATGGCTACACCTTC.

The rearrangement links TRBV7-8 to TRBJ1-6, with a possible D match to TRBD1 (5 bases). Germline V CDR1 and CDR2: SGHVS, FQNEAQ. V was cut by 4 bases and J by 6 bases, with 13 bases left in between. The CDR3 runs to 15 residues. CDR3 DNA sequence: TGTGCCAGCAGCTCCGGGGGTGTGTCTAATTCACCCCTCCACTTT. Translation gives CASSSGGVSNSPLHF.

V is TRBV27 and J is TRBJ1-5; TRBD1 aligns across 9 bases. The CDR3 length is 16 residues. CDR1 MNHEY and CDR2 SMNVEV come from the germline V gene (reference sequence). J lost 6 bases, V lost 0 bases, and 6 bases had no gene match. The CDR3 here is CASSLSRTGAAQPQHF. The CDR3, as DNA: TGTGCCAGCAGTTTATCGCGGACAGGGGCTGCTCAGCCCCAGCATTTT.

This sequence joins TRBV5-1 and TRBJ1-1; the match to TRBD1 covers 7 bases. The germline V gene has CDR1 SGHRS and CDR2 YFSETQ. CDR3 size: 14 residues. Trimming took 0 bases from V and 7 from J; bases not matched to a gene: 6. CDR3 nucleotide sequence: TGCGCCAGCAGCTTGGCTGCCAGGGGGAGTGAAGCTTTCTTT. As protein: CASSLAARGSEAFF.

Only a few counts were recorded for this clone. The rearrangement links TRBV6-6 to TRBJ1-1; D may be TRBD1 (5 bases). The germline gives CDR1 MNHNY, CDR2 SVGAGI (reference sequence). CDR3 length equals 16 residues. The V end was cut by 6 bases, the J end by 7 bases, with 24 bases between. The CDR3 DNA follows: TGTGCCAGCAGCCGAGGGACGGGAGTCTTTGAGGATGAAGCTTTCTTT. It specifies CASSRGTGVFEDEAFF.

This chain's CDR3 is CASSILLPANTGELFF. DNA of the CDR3: TGTGCCAGTAGTATACTTCTTCCGGCGAACACCGGGGAGCTGTTTTTT. The chain links TRBV19 to TRBJ2-2; D gene uncertain. V was shortened by 2 bases and J by 0 bases, with 10 bases between the two germline ends. The CDR3 length is 16 residues. Germline assignment: CDR1 LNHDA and CDR2 SQIVND (reference sequence).

The V and J genes are TRBV14 and TRBJ1-1; 9 nucleotides match TRBD1. Germline CDR1 SGHDN, CDR2 FVKESK. V lost 7 bases to trimming and J lost 4 bases; unmatched junction nucleotides: 4. This CDR3 spans 13 amino acids. DNA for the CDR3: TGTGCCAGCACCGGACAGGGGTTCACTGAAGCTTTCTTT. Its translation is CASTGQGFTEAFF.

The chain couples TRBV19 to TRBJ2-3; the match to TRBD1 covers 7 bases. The germline V gene has CDR1 LNHDA and CDR2 SQIVND (reference sequence). V dropped 3 bases and J dropped 0; count of bases not matched to a gene: 3. CDR3 length: 15 residues. The CDR3 sequence: CASSMDRLSTDTQYF. CDR3 sequence (DNA): TGTGCCAGTAGTATGGACAGGCTGAGCACAGATACGCAGTATTTT.

As to this clone: The germline gene is not matched at one end of the junction; a read error may be the cause. The identical CDR3 is also encoded by other nucleotide sequences in the sample. The chain carries TRBV19 and TRBJ1-1; the match to TRBD1 covers 12 bases. The germline V gene has CDR1 LNHDA and CDR2 SQIVND (reference sequence). The CDR3 extends over 16 amino acids. CDR3 DNA sequence: TGTGCCAGTAGTGTCGGGACAGGGGGCTTGAACACTGAAGCCTTCTTT. It translates to CASSVGTGGLNTEAFF.

Only a few counts were recorded for this clone. This chain uses TRBV6-6 with TRBJ2-1; 7 bases fit TRBD2. This CDR3 comprises 13 residues. J lost 0 bases, V lost 10 bases, and 3 bases had no gene match. CDR1 and CDR2 (germline): MNHNY, SVGAGI (reference sequence). The CDR3 DNA follows: TGTGCCACGGGACTATTCTCCTACAATGAGCAGTTCTTC. Protein sequence: CATGLFSYNEQFF.

The chain joins TRBV7-8 to TRBJ2-1; D is perhaps TRBD1 (5 bases). This CDR3 contains 15 residues. Trimming removed 3 bases at V and 7 bases at J, with 16 bases between. Germline values: CDR1 SGHVS, CDR2 FQNEAQ. The CDR3 region is CASSFQGLAGNEQFF. The CDR3 bases are TGTGCCAGCAGCTTTCAGGGCTTGGCAGGTAATGAGCAGTTCTTC.

This clone was counted a few times. The chain has TRBV28 and TRBJ1-5, with D tentatively TRBD1 (5 bases). Germline V gene lookup returns CDR1 MDHEN and CDR2 SYDVKM. V was shortened by 2 bases and J by 8 bases, with 10 bases between the two germline ends. This CDR3 is 13 amino acids long. The CDR3 is CASSLQGREPQHF. CDR3 DNA: TGTGCCAGCAGTTTACAGGGCAGAGAGCCCCAGCATTTT.